Each of the 32 T cell receptor beta chains below was sequenced from the same sample in a study of CD8+ T cells in alopecia areata. Treatment denoted: oral pan-JAK inhibitor, 5-10 mg twice daily. cDNA reverse transcribed from extracted RNA served as the sequencing template. Clones were read by immunoSEQ multiplex PCR, and TCRdb kept only the in-frame ones, dropping some. Here the sample spans around 190,000 clones, more than 55% being singletons. The sample consisted of CD4+ T cells sorted from blood, taken at week 4, from a patient treated with tofacitinib. The receptors shown here come from a human donor with alopecia areata.

The chain employs TRBV5-1 and TRBJ2-3; TRBD1 might be the D (6 bases). The germline V gene encodes CDR1 SGHRS and CDR2 YFSETQ. The ends were cut back, 8 bases at V and 0 bases at J, with 16 bases in the middle. This CDR3 is built from 15 residues. Here the CDR3 reads CASTQTGLSTDTQYF. The CDR3 DNA reads TGCGCCAGTACCCAGACAGGCCTTAGCACAGATACGCAGTATTTT.

This clone was recorded once. The chain links TRBV27 to TRBJ2-7; no reliable D call. CDR3 size: 13 residues. Trimming stripped 4 bases from V and 6 bases from J, with 13 bases between. Germline CDR1 reads MNHEY; CDR2 reads SMNVEV (reference sequence). This CDR3 reads CASSSYPKGEQYF. CDR3 coding DNA: TGTGCCAGCAGTTCTTACCCTAAGGGCGAGCAGTACTTC.

The chain is built from TRBV2 and TRBJ1-1; D gene uncertain. Germline V gene data show CDR1 as SNHLY and CDR2 as FYNNEI. The V and J ends lost 6 bases and 1 base respectively, with 12 bases between them. The CDR3 is 14 amino acids. CDR3: CASRGRAQNTEAFF. The DNA of the CDR3 is TGTGCCAGCAGAGGGAGGGCCCAGAACACTGAAGCTTTCTTT.

This clone was counted a single time. The rearrangement uses TRBV7-7 and TRBJ2-7; D ambiguous. The ends were cut back, 7 bases at V and 1 base at J, with 8 bases in the middle. CDR1 is SSHAT, CDR2 FNYEAQ, per germline (reference sequence). The CDR3 contains 12 residues. For the CDR3, the DNA is TGTGCCAGCATCGGCCCATCCTACGAGCAGTACTTC. This codes for CASIGPSYEQYF. Full variable domain (rest looked up from reference TRBV7-7 and TRBJ2-7): GAGVSQSPRYKVTKRGQDVTLRCDPISSHATLYWYQQALGQGPEFLTYFNYEAQPDKSGLPSDRFSAERPEGSISTLTIQRTEQRDSAMYRCASIGPSYEQYFGPGTRLTVT.

This clone came up once. This chain links TRBV4-1 with TRBJ2-3, with D hard to call. Germline assignment: CDR1 MGHRA and CDR2 YSYEKL. This CDR3 region has 15 residues. Trimming cost V 5 bases and J 3 bases, with 15 bases left between them. The CDR3 DNA reads as TGCGCCAGCAGCTCCCAGGATCTCAGGACAGATACGCAGTATTTT. This sequence encodes CASSSQDLRTDTQYF.

In nucleotides, the CDR3 is TGTGCCTGGACTGATTCCGGGGAGCTGTTTTTT. This codes for CAWTDSGELFF. This chain joins TRBV30 and TRBJ2-2; no definite D call. Germline V gene sequence: CDR1 GTSNPN, CDR2 SVGIG (reference sequence). CDR3 length equals 11 residues. With 4 bases removed from V and 6 bases from J, the gap between germline ends came to 6 bases.

The rearrangement links TRBV4-2 to TRBJ2-5; D is unresolved. The DNA end is a closer match to TRBJ2-7, so the J assignment may be wrong. Germline CDR1 reads LGHNA; CDR2 reads YNFKEQ. There are 14 residues in the CDR3. This chain's CDR3 is CASSQAATTYEQYF. CDR3 DNA: TGTGCCAGCAGCCAAGCGGCGACAACTTACGAGCAGTACTTC.

The gene calls are TRBV29-1 and TRBJ2-7; 12 bases map to TRBD2. Per the germline V gene, CDR1 is SQVTM and CDR2 is ANQGSEA. The J segment lost 4 bases and the V segment lost 2 bases, leaving 6 bases of the junction unmatched. The length of the CDR3 is 15 residues. CDR3 loop: CSVETSGRRAYEQYF. CDR3 in DNA: TGCAGCGTTGAAACTAGCGGGAGGAGGGCTTACGAGCAGTACTTC.

The chain employs TRBV25-1 and TRBJ2-1; TRBD2 matches 15 bases. V trimming: 3 bases; J trimming: 11 bases; junction bases outside the gene matches: 2. The CDR3 is 14 residues long. In germline, CDR1 is MGHDK, CDR2 SYGVNS. CDR3 nucleotides: TGTGCCAGCAGTGAGGGACTAGCGGGAGGAAAGCAGTTCTTC. Its protein is CASSEGLAGGKQFF.

This clone was detected only a few times. A read error may account for a junction end that differs from germline. The chain is built from TRBV6-5 and TRBJ2-5; TRBD2 is a possible D gene (6 bases). Germline CDR1 and CDR2: MNHEY and SVGAGI. There are 13 residues in the CDR3. The CDR3 sequence: CAISESGEETQYF. CDR3 nucleotides: TGTGCCATCAGTGAGTCGGGGGAAGAGACCCAGTACTTC.

This clone was counted a few times. This rearrangement joins TRBV29-1 to TRBJ2-5; 8 bases are a match to TRBD2. Germline-derived CDR1 and CDR2 are SQVTM and ANQGSEA. With V trimmed by 4 bases and J by 5 bases, 3 bases remained unmatched. The CDR3 is 12 residues long. Here the CDR3 DNA reads TGCAGCGTTGCAGCGGGAGTCGAGACCCAGTACTTC. Residues: CSVAAGVETQYF.

This clone was counted a few times. The CDR3 coding sequence is TGCAGTGCCAAGGCCCACGAGCAGTTCTTC. This codes for CSAKAHEQFF. V is TRBV20-1 and J is TRBJ2-1; D gene unclear. The CDR3 spans 10 residues. The germline V gene has CDR1 DFQATT and CDR2 SNEGSKA (reference sequence). V was cut by 6 bases and J by 10 bases, with 10 bases left in between.

The chain carries TRBV5-1 and TRBJ2-3; D not resolved. Germline V gene data show CDR1 as SGHRS and CDR2 as YFSETQ. The CDR3 runs 12 residues. V was shortened by 2 bases and J by 5 bases, with 6 bases between the two germline ends. The CDR3 region is CASSFPGDTQYF. DNA for the CDR3: TGCGCCAGCAGCTTTCCAGGAGATACGCAGTATTTT.

V gene TRBV7-9 combines with J gene TRBJ1-1; D not certain. Trimming removed 0 bases at V and 3 bases at J, with 8 bases between. Germline CDR1 and CDR2: SEHNR and FQNEAQ (reference sequence). This CDR3 comprises 14 residues. Here the CDR3 reads CASSLALRDTEAFF. The CDR3 DNA reads as TGTGCCAGCAGCTTAGCGCTGAGGGACACTGAAGCTTTCTTT. The variable domain in full, completed from reference TRBV7-9 and TRBJ1-1, reads DTGVSQNPRHKITKRGQNVTFRCDPISEHNRLYWYRQTLGQGPEFLTYFQNEAQLEKSRLLSDRFSAERPKGSFSTLEIQRTEQGDSAMYLCASSLALRDTEAFFGQGTRLTVV.

This clone was picked up one time. The rearrangement joins TRBV30 to TRBJ1-3; no definite D call. Per germline, CDR1 GTSNPN and CDR2 SVGIG (reference sequence). CDR3 length: 11 amino acids. This CDR3 reads CASEQGNTIYF. The CDR3 DNA reads TGTGCTTCAGAACAGGGAAACACCATATATTTT. Complete variable domain (other parts from reference TRBV30 and TRBJ1-3): SQTIHQWPATLVQPVGSPLSLECTVEGTSNPNLYWYRQAAGRGLQLLFYSVGIGQISSEVPQNLSASRPQDRQFILSSKKLLLSDSGFYLCASEQGNTIYFGEGSWLTVV.

The J gene is TRBJ1-2, the V gene TRBV25-1; possible D gene TRBD1, 5 bases. Trimming took 4 bases from V and 9 from J, leaving 15 bases between them. The CDR3 consists of 13 residues. The V gene's germline CDR1 is MGHDK and CDR2 SYGVNS. The CDR3 region is CASSAPGANRYTF. The CDR3 DNA sequence: TGTGCCAGCAGTGCCCCCGGGGCGAATCGCTACACCTTC.

This clone has a handful of counts. The gene calls are TRBV27 and TRBJ2-7; TRBD1 matches at 11 bases. Germline V gene data show CDR1 as MNHEY and CDR2 as SMNVEV (reference sequence). This CDR3 comprises 15 residues. Losses at the gene ends were 8 bases for V and 3 bases for J; bases not matched to a gene: 9. The CDR3 protein is CASALRGQGDYEQYF. The CDR3 nucleotides are TGTGCCAGCGCCTTGAGGGGACAGGGGGACTACGAGCAGTACTTC.

The chain employs TRBV19 and TRBJ1-5; the D is unclear. There are 14 residues in the CDR3. Germline V gene lookup returns CDR1 LNHDA and CDR2 SQIVND (reference sequence). V gave up 6 bases and J gave up 0 bases, with 9 bases separating them. CDR3 in amino acids: CASSPGTSNQPQHF. The CDR3 DNA sequence: TGTGCCAGTAGCCCCGGTACTAGCAATCAGCCCCAGCATTTT.

In its sample, this clone was seen a few times. This chain links TRBV29-1 with TRBJ2-5; D is unresolved. This CDR3 region has 12 residues. The germline V gene encodes CDR1 SQVTM and CDR2 ANQGSEA. V lost 7 bases and J 2 bases, leaving 11 bases between the germline ends. CDR3 protein: CSASVGQETQYF. In DNA form, the CDR3 reads TGCAGCGCTTCAGTGGGACAAGAGACCCAGTACTTC. Drawing the rest from reference TRBV29-1 and TRBJ2-5, the complete variable domain is SAVISQKPSRDICQRGTSLTIQCQVDSQVTMMFWYRQQPGQSLTLIATANQGSEATYESGFVIDKFPISRPNLTFSTLTVSNMSPEDSSIYLCSASVGQETQYFGPGTRLLVL.

The rearrangement uses TRBV10-3 and TRBJ1-1, with 7 bases matching TRBD1. Looked up from germline, CDR1 is ENHRY and CDR2 is SYGVKD. Unmatched junction bases numbered 10, after V lost 5 bases and J lost 4 bases. The CDR3 is made up of 15 amino acids. CDR3 coding DNA: TGTGCCATCAGTCTCACTGACAGGGTTGGCACTGAAGCTTTCTTT. The encoded protein is CAISLTDRVGTEAFF.

This chain connects TRBV27 to TRBJ2-5; D is unclear. Germline CDR1 is MNHEY and CDR2 is SMNVEV (reference sequence). Between the trimmed V and J ends, which lost 10 bases and 0 bases, there was a span of 18 bases. The CDR3 totals 15 residues. The CDR3 DNA reads as TGTGCCAAGAACGCCCCTCTAGAGTACCAAGAGACCCAGTACTTC. Its translation: CAKNAPLEYQETQYF.

The rearrangement joins TRBV7-2 to TRBJ2-1; a possible D gene is TRBD2 (6 bases). The CDR3 sequence is 15 residues long. CDR1 is SGHTA, CDR2 FQGNSA, per germline. The V and J ends lost 2 bases and 0 bases respectively, with 8 bases between them. DNA of the CDR3: TGTGCCAGCAGCTTAAATAGCGGCTCCTACAATGAGCAGTTCTTC. Its protein product is CASSLNSGSYNEQFF.

The chain joins TRBV5-1 to TRBJ1-3; no reliable D call. Germline V CDR1 and CDR2: SGHRS, YFSETQ. V gave up 1 base and J gave up 4 bases, with 9 bases separating them. CDR3 length: 14 amino acids. The CDR3 DNA reads TGCGCCAGCAGCTTGAACGTTGCGGGAAACACCATATATTTT. It is translated as CASSLNVAGNTIYF.

V gene TRBV28 combines with J gene TRBJ1-2; D uncertain. The CDR3 consists of 14 residues. Germline-derived CDR1 and CDR2 are MDHEN and SYDVKM. V lost 9 bases and J lost 4, with 18 bases in between. The CDR3 DNA reads as TGTGCCAGTCGTTTCCTCGTGGCCGCCTATGGCTACACCTTC. It is translated as CASRFLVAAYGYTF.

The chain links TRBV29-1 to TRBJ2-1; 7 nucleotides line up with TRBD1. This CDR3 contains 15 residues. The V segment lost 4 bases and the J segment 1 base; nucleotides outside the gene matches: 7. Germline lookup yields CDR1 SQVTM and CDR2 ANQGSEA. CDR3: CSVAGDSLSYNEQFF. The CDR3, as DNA: TGCAGCGTTGCCGGGGACAGTCTATCCTACAATGAGCAGTTCTTC.

This clone was counted only a few times. The chain uses TRBV5-6 and TRBJ2-1; D call uncertain. V was pared by 0 bases and J by 2 bases, with 9 bases between. The CDR3 contains 15 residues. Germline CDR1 and CDR2: SGHDT and YYEEEE. This CDR3 is CASSLATVPYNEQFF. The CDR3 DNA reads as TGTGCCAGCAGCTTGGCGACGGTCCCCTACAATGAGCAGTTCTTC. The entire variable domain, with the rest obtained from reference TRBV5-6 and TRBJ2-1, is as follows: DAGVTQSPTHLIKTRGQQVTLRCSPKSGHDTVSWYQQALGQGPQFIFQYYEEEERQRGNFPDRFSGHQFPNYSSELNVNALLLGDSALYLCASSLATVPYNEQFFGPGTRLTVL.

V gene TRBV9 combines with J gene TRBJ2-1; 8 bases line up with TRBD2. The CDR3 is 14 residues long. Germline V gene data show CDR1 as SGDLS and CDR2 as YYNGEE. Trimming cost V 3 bases and J 2 bases; bases outside gene matches: 1. As DNA, the CDR3 is TGTGCCAGCAGCGGGGGACTAGCCTACAATGAGCAGTTCTTC. Amino acids: CASSGGLAYNEQFF.

CDR3 sequence reads: CSVDRTGQETQYF. The CDR3 coding sequence is TGCAGCGTCGATAGGACAGGACAAGAGACCCAGTACTTC. This chain connects TRBV29-1 to TRBJ2-5; 7 nucleotides align to TRBD1. V was clipped by 6 bases and J by 2 bases; unmatched bases: 6. This CDR3 is 13 amino acids long. Germline values: CDR1 SQVTM, CDR2 ANQGSEA.

J is TRBJ1-2 and V is TRBV9; TRBD1 aligns across 7 bases. The trim removed 0 bases at V and 4 bases at J, leaving 0 bases unmatched. The V gene's germline CDR1 is SGDLS and CDR2 YYNGEE. The CDR3 totals 13 residues. CDR3 amino acids: CASSVDRGYGYTF. CDR3 in DNA: TGTGCCAGCAGCGTAGACAGGGGCTATGGCTACACCTTC.

The J gene is TRBJ2-1, the V gene TRBV29-1; D remains unclear. Germline lookup yields CDR1 SQVTM and CDR2 ANQGSEA. Trimming removed 4 bases at V and 4 bases at J, with 11 bases between. The CDR3 loop spans 13 amino acids. The CDR3 protein is CSVGRLVYNEQFF. The CDR3 DNA reads TGCAGCGTTGGTAGGCTAGTTTACAATGAGCAGTTCTTC.

The chain joins TRBV7-2 to TRBJ1-2; 7 nucleotides agree with TRBD1. The V and J ends lost 4 bases and 5 bases, in that order; junction bases with no gene match: 13. CDR1 is SGHTA, CDR2 FQGNSA, per germline. The CDR3 covers 16 residues. As DNA, the CDR3 is TGTGCCAGCAGCTCAGAAAACTTACAGGGGTCTTATGGCTACACCTTC. Encoded protein: CASSSENLQGSYGYTF.

The CDR3, as DNA: TGTGCCAGCAGCTTAAGTCAGGGAAATCAGCCCCAGCATTTT. Translating it yields CASSLSQGNQPQHF. V and J are TRBV5-5 and TRBJ1-5; D might be TRBD1 (5 bases). Trimming pared 2 bases from V and 4 bases from J, leaving 10 bases between. The CDR3 loop spans 14 amino acids. Germline V gives CDR1 SGHKS, CDR2 YYEKEE (reference sequence).